The 8 T cell receptor beta chains below were found in one sample sequenced in a study of CD8+CD57+ T cells in acquired aplastic anemia. Using genomic DNA as the template, TCR beta VDJ and CDR3 profiling was carried out. TCRdb reanalysed the reads using MiXCR and keeps one entry per CDR3 protein. The sample has 180,000 or so distinct CDR3 sequences, 45% to 55% seen once. Only patients with CD8+CD57+ cell expansion on flow cytometry were chosen for sequencing. The sequencing sample was made of sorted CD4+, CD8+, or CD8+CD57+ T cells (not recorded which) from PBMCs. The receptor source for this set is a human donor with aplastic anemia.

V gene TRBV7-2 combines with J gene TRBJ1-5, with 9 bases aligning to TRBD1. The CDR3 has 13 residues. Per the germline V gene, CDR1 is SGHTA and CDR2 is FQGNSA. J was trimmed by 7 bases and V by 6 bases; bases with no gene match: 4. The CDR3 sequence is CASRGTGPQPQHF. In DNA form, the CDR3 reads TGTGCCAGCAGAGGGACAGGGCCCCAGCCCCAGCATTTT.

On this clonotype itself: One junction end does not reproduce the germline sequence, and a read error may be involved. This rearrangement joins TRBV25-1 to TRBJ2-7; 7 positions agree with TRBD1. Looked up from germline, CDR1 is MGHDK and CDR2 is SYGVNS. The CDR3 is 15 amino acids. CDR3 sequence reads: CASSEWWTGTYEQYF. CDR3 sequence (DNA): TGTGCTAGCAGTGAATGGTGGACAGGCACCTACGAGCAGTACTTC.

The chain links TRBV19 to TRBJ2-2; 10 bases align to TRBD2. Germline lookup yields CDR1 LNHDA and CDR2 SQIVND (reference sequence). V was clipped by 6 bases and J by 4 bases; unmatched bases: 8. The CDR3 consists of 16 residues. This chain's CDR3 is CASSPRTSGLTGELFF. The CDR3 DNA reads TGTGCCAGTAGCCCCAGGACTAGCGGACTCACCGGGGAGCTGTTTTTT.

V gene TRBV2 combines with J gene TRBJ2-5; D is unclear. Germline V gene lookup returns CDR1 SNHLY and CDR2 FYNNEI. There are 13 residues in the CDR3. V was trimmed by 5 bases and J by 5 bases, leaving 12 bases between them. The CDR3 reads CASSTGPDETQYF. CDR3 coding DNA: TGTGCCAGCAGTACCGGGCCGGACGAGACCCAGTACTTC.

This clonotype turned up a few times. V usage is TRBV18 and J usage is TRBJ1-1; D is ambiguous. The CDR3 totals 14 residues. V gave up 3 bases and J gave up 1 base, with 9 bases separating them. CDR1 is KGHSH, CDR2 LQKENI, per germline. The CDR3 spells CASSPEQGNTEAFF. The CDR3 nucleotides are TGTGCCAGCTCACCGGAACAAGGGAACACTGAAGCTTTCTTT.

The genes are TRBV18 and TRBJ1-4; a weak D match, TRBD1 (6 bases). Trimming stripped 6 bases from V and 7 bases from J, with 21 bases between. Germline CDR1 KGHSH, CDR2 LQKENI. There are 16 residues in the CDR3. CDR3 loop: CASSQQGIGPGEKLFF. CDR3 in DNA: TGTGCCAGCTCGCAGCAGGGGATTGGTCCCGGTGAAAAACTGTTTTTT.

This clonotype was detected only a few times. V usage is TRBV10-3 and J usage is TRBJ2-3; D unclear. The germline V gene has CDR1 ENHRY and CDR2 SYGVKD. V lost 9 bases and J lost 0, with 13 bases in between. This CDR3 is built from 14 residues. CDR3 DNA: TGTGCCATTTTCGAGTGGACCAGCACAGATACGCAGTATTTT. Protein sequence: CAIFEWTSTDTQYF.

This clonotype was found many times. The V call is TRBV19, the J call TRBJ1-1, with D possibly matching TRBD1 (5 bases). CDR1 is LNHDA and CDR2 is SQIVND in the germline V gene (reference sequence). Trimming pared 9 bases from V and 1 base from J, leaving 18 bases between. The length of the CDR3 is 15 residues. CDR3 sequence reads: CASELGRRGNTEAFF. In DNA form, the CDR3 reads TGTGCCAGCGAGTTGGGACGTAGGGGGAACACTGAAGCTTTCTTT.